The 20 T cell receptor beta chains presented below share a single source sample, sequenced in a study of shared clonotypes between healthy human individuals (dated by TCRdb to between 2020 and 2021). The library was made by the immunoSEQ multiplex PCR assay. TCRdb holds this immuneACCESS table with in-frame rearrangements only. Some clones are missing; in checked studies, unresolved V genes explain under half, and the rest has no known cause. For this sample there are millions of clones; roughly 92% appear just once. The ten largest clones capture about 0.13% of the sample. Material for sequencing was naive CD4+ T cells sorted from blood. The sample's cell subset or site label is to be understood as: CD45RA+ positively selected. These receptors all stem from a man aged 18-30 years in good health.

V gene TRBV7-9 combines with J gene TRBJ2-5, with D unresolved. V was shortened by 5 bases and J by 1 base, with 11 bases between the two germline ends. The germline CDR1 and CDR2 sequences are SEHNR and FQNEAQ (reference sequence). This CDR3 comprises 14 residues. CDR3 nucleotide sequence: TGTGCCAGCAGCCACGCCCATACCCAAGAGACCCAGTACTTC. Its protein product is CASSHAHTQETQYF.

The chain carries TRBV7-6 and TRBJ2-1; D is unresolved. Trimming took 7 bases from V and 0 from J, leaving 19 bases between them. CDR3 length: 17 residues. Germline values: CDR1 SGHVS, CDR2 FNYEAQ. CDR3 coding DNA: TGTGCCAGCACCCGCGGCGGTATAGATCGCTCCTACAATGAGCAGTTCTTC. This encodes CASTRGGIDRSYNEQFF.

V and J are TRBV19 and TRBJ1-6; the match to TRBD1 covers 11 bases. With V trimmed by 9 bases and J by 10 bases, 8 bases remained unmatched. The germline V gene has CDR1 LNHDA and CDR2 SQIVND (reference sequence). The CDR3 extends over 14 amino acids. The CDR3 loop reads CASSGQGVGSPLHF. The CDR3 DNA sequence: TGTGCCAGCTCGGGACAGGGGGTTGGATCACCCCTCCACTTT.

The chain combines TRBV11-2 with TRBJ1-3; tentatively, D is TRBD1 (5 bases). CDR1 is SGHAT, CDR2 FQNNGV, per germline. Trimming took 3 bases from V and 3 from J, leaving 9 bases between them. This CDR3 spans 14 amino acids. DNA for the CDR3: TGTGCCAGCAGCTTGAGAAGGGGTGGAAACACCATATATTTT. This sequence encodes CASSLRRGGNTIYF.

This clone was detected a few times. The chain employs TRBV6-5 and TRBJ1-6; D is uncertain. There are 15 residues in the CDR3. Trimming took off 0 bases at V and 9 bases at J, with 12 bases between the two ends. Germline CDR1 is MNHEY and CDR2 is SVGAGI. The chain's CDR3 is CASSYSAARTSPLHF. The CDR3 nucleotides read TGTGCCAGCAGTTACTCGGCAGCCCGAACTTCACCCCTCCACTTT.

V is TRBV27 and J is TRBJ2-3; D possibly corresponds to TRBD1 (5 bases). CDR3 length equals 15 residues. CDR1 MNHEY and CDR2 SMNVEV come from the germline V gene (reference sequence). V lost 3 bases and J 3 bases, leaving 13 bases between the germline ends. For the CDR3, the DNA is TGTGCCAGCAGTTTCAAGCAGGGTGGGACAGATACGCAGTATTTT. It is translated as CASSFKQGGTDTQYF.

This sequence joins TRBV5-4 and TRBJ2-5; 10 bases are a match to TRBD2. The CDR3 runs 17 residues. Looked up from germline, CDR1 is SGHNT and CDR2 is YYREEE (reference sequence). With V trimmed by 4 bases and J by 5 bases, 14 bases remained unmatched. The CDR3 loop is CASSRAGSGGALETQYF. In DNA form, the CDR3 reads TGTGCCAGCAGCCGCGCGGGAAGCGGGGGGGCCCTGGAGACCCAGTACTTC.

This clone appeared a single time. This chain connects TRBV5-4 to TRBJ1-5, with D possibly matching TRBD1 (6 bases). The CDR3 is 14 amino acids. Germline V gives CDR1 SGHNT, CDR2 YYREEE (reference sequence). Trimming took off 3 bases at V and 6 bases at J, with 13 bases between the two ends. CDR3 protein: CASSSDRFTQPQHF. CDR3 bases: TGTGCCAGCAGCTCGGACAGATTCACTCAGCCCCAGCATTTT.

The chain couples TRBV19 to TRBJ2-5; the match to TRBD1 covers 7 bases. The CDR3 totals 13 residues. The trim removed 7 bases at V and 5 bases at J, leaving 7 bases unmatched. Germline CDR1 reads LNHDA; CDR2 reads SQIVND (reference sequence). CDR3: CASTPTGSETQYF. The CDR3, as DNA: TGTGCCAGTACCCCGACAGGGAGCGAGACCCAGTACTTC.

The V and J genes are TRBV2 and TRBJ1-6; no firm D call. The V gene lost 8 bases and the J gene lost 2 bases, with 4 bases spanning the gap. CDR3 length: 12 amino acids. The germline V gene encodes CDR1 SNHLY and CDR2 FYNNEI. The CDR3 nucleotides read TGTGCCAGCGCCACCTATAATTCACCCCTCCACTTT. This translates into CASATYNSPLHF.

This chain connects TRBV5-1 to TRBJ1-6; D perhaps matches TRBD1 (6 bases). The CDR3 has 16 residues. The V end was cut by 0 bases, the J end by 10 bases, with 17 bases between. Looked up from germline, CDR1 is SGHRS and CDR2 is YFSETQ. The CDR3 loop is CASSLEGGLVLSPLHF. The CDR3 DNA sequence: TGCGCCAGCAGCTTGGAGGGGGGCCTCGTCCTATCACCCCTCCACTTT.

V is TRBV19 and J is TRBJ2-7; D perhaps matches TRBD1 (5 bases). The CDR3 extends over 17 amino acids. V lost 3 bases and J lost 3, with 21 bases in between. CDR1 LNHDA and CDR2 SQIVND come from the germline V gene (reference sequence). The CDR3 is CASSIGYDRRSNYEQYF. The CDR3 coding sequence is TGTGCCAGTAGTATCGGTTATGACAGACGCTCGAACTACGAGCAGTACTTC.

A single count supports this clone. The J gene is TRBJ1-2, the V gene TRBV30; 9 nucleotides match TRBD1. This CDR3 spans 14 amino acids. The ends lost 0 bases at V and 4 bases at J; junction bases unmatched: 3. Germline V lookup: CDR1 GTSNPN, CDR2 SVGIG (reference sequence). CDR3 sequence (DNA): TGTGCCTGGAGTGTACAGGGACAGGGCTATGGCTACACCTTC. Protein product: CAWSVQGQGYGYTF.

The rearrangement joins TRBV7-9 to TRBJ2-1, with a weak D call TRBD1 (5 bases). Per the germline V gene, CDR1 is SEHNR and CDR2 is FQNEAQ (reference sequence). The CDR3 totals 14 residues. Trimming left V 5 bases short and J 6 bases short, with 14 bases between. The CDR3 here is CASSPGQGSNEQFF. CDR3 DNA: TGTGCCAGCAGCCCCGGGCAGGGTTCCAATGAGCAGTTCTTC.

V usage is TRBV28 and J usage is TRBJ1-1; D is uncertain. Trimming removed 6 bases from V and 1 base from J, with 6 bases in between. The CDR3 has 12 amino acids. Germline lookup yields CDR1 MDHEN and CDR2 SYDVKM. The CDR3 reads CASRGQNTEAFF. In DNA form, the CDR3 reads TGTGCCAGCAGAGGGCAGAACACTGAAGCTTTCTTT.

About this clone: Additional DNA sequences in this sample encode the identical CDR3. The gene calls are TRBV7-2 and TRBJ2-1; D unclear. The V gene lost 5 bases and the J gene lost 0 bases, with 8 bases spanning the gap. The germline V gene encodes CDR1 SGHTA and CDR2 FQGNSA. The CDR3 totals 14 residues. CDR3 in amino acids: CASSPRGSYNEQFF. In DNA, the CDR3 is TGTGCCAGCAGCCCAAGAGGCTCCTACAATGAGCAGTTCTTC.

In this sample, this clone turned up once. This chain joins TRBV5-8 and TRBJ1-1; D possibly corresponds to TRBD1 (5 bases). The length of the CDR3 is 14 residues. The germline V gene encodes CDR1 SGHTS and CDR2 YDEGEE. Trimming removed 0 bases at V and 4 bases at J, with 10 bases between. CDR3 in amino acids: CASSLGGSGTEAFF. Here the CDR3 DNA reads TGTGCCAGCAGCTTGGGGGGCTCTGGCACTGAAGCTTTCTTT.

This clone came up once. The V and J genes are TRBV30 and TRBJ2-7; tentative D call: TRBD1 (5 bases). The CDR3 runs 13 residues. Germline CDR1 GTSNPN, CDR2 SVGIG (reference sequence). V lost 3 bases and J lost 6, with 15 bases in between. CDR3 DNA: TGTGCCTGGAGACCGGGCTTTACAGGCGAGCAGTACTTC. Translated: CAWRPGFTGEQYF.

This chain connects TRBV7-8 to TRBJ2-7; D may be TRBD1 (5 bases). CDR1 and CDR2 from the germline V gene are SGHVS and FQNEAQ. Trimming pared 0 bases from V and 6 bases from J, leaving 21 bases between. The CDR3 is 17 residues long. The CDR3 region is CASSLAGAARVVREQYF. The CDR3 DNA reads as TGTGCCAGCAGCTTAGCGGGTGCCGCCAGGGTAGTACGCGAGCAGTACTTC.

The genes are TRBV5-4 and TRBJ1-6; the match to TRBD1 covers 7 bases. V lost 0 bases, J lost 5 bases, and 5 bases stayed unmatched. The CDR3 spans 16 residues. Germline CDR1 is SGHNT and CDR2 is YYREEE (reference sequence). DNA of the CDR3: TGTGCCAGCAGCTTGGCCGGGGGACAGCATAATTCACCCCTCCACTTT. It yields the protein CASSLAGGQHNSPLHF.